The rows below give T cell receptor beta chains drawn from one sample of a study of blood T cell repertoires in COVID-19. Sequenced by immunoSEQ multiplex PCR; TCRdb stores in-frame clones only, minus some. The sample includes over 85,000 clones, 70% to 90% seen only once; the top ten take 7% to 8.5%. The material sequenced was peripheral blood. These receptors were taken from a woman aged 70 to 79 with acute or convalescent COVID-19. CDR3s include the opening cysteine and the closing phenylalanine or tryptophan. D genes are given only for firm matches. Size tells how often a clone was seen (once, few, many) or the class of an expanded clone, and some rows leave it out.

TRBJ1-1,TRBV5-1,TRBD1,.,CASSFTGTENTEAFF,TGCGCCAGCAGCTTCACCGGGACAGAGAACACTGAAGCTTTCTTT
TRBJ2-5,TRBV12-3/TRBV12-4,.,.,CASSLDSQETQYF,TGTGCCAGCAGTTTAGACAGCCAAGAGACCCAGTACTTC
TRBJ2-3,TRBV18,.,.,CASSRFQADTQYF,TGTGCCAGCTCACGCTTCCAGGCAGATACGCAGTATTTT
TRBJ1-1,TRBV3-1/TRBV3-2,.,.,CASSQVSGNEAFF,TGTGCCAGCAGCCAGGTGTCAGGGAACGAAGCTTTCTTT
TRBJ1-5,TRBV5-1,TRBD1,.,CASSSRDRVNQPQHF,TGCGCCAGCAGCTCCCGGGACAGGGTCAATCAGCCCCAGCATTTT
TRBJ1-6,TRBV25-1,.,.,CASSANQGFSPLHF,TGTGCCAGCAGTGCAAATCAGGGATTCTCACCCCTCCACTTT
TRBJ1-5,TRBV28,.,once,CASISGMSQPQHF,TGTGCCAGCATTTCAGGGATGAGTCAGCCCCAGCATTTT
TRBJ2-1,TRBV9,TRBD2,.,CASSNPREAPSNEQFF,TGTGCCAGCAGCAACCCGCGGGAGGCCCCCTCCAATGAGCAGTTCTTC
TRBJ1-2,TRBV5-4,TRBD1,.,CASSLSADRGHGYTF,TGTGCCAGCAGCTTGTCCGCGGACAGGGGGCATGGCTACACCTTC
TRBJ2-2,TRBV27,.,.,CASSFSGPNTGELFF,TGTGCCAGCAGTTTCAGCGGTCCGAACACCGGGGAGCTGTTTTTT